A selection of T cell receptor beta chains follows, all from one sample in a study of OX40 agonist ivuxolimab in advanced cancers. The method was immunoSEQ multiplex PCR; TCRdb's version includes in-frame clones alone and lacks a portion of them. Of tens of thousands of clones in the sample, about 91% were seen once. The sample consisted of CD4+ or CD8+ T cells sorted from blood, taken in a trial of the OX40 agonist ivuxolimab. The receptor source for this set is an adult with an advanced solid tumor such as melanoma, head and neck, liver or kidney cancer. CDR3s include the opening cysteine and the closing phenylalanine or tryptophan. The D gene is left open where the match is weak.

v_gene	j_gene	d_gene	CDR3aa	CDR3nt
TRBV10-3	TRBJ2-6	TRBD2	CAISGSGAGANVLTF	TGTGCCATCAGTGGCAGCGGGGCTGGGGCCAACGTCCTGACTTTC
TRBV2	TRBJ2-7	TRBD2	CASSEIPAGVGGSEQYF	TGTGCCAGCAGTGAAATCCCAGCGGGAGTTGGTGGTAGCGAGCAGTACTTC
TRBV27	TRBJ1-2	.	CASSFLGEGYGYTF	TGTGCCAGCAGTTTTCTGGGGGAAGGCTATGGCTACACCTTC
TRBV6-6	TRBJ2-7	.	CASSPPILTYEQYF	TGTGCCAGCAGCCCCCCCATACTAACCTACGAGCAGTACTTC
TRBV28	TRBJ1-2	TRBD1	CASSPGQGGGGYTF	TGTGCCAGCAGTCCCGGACAGGGGGGAGGCGGCTACACCTTC
TRBV27	TRBJ2-5	TRBD2	CASSLSKLVASGSVETQYF	TGTGCCAGCAGTTTATCGAAGTTGGTGGCTAGCGGGAGTGTAGAGACCCAGTACTTC
TRBV29-1	TRBJ2-2	.	CSVEAGIRTGELFF	TGCAGCGTTGAGGCCGGGATTCGTACCGGGGAGCTGTTTTTT
TRBV10-3	TRBJ2-1	.	CAISKGGALGSYNEQFF	TGTGCCATCAGTAAAGGGGGGGCCCTAGGGTCCTACAATGAGCAGTTCTTC
TRBV6-5	TRBJ1-2	.	CASSSQGANYGYTF	TGTGCCAGCAGTTCCCAGGGAGCTAACTATGGCTACACCTTC
TRBV5-8	TRBJ2-1	TRBD2	CASSPSGGLYNEQFF	TGTGCCAGCAGCCCTAGCGGGGGTCTTTACAATGAGCAGTTCTTC